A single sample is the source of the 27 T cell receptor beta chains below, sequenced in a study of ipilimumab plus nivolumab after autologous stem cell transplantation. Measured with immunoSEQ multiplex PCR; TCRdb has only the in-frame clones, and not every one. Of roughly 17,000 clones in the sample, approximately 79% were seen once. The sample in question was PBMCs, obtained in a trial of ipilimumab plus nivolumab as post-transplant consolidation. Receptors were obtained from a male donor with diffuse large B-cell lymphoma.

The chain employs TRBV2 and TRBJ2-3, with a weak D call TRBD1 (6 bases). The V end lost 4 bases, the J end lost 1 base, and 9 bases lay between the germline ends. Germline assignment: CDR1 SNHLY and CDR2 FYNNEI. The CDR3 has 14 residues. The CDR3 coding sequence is TGTGCCAGCAGTGGGACAGTCCGCACAGATACGCAGTATTTT. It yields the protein CASSGTVRTDTQYF.

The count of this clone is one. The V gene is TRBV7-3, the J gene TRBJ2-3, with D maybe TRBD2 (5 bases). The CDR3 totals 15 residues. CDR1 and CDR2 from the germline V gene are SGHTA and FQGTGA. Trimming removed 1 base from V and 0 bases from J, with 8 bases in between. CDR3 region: CASSLNGESTDTQYF. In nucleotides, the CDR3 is TGTGCCAGCAGCTTAAACGGGGAAAGCACAGATACGCAGTATTTT.

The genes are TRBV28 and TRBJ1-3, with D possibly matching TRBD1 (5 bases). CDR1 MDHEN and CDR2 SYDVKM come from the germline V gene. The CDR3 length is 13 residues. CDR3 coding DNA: TGTGCGACCCGGGGGGTCTCTGGAAACACCATATATTTT. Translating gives CATRGVSGNTIYF.

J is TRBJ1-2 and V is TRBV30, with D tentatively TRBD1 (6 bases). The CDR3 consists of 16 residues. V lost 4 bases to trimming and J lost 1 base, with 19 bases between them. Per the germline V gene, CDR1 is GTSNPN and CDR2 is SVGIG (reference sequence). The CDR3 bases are TGTGCCTGGACTTCGAACGGGGACATCTTTAACTATGGCTACACCTTC. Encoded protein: CAWTSNGDIFNYGYTF.

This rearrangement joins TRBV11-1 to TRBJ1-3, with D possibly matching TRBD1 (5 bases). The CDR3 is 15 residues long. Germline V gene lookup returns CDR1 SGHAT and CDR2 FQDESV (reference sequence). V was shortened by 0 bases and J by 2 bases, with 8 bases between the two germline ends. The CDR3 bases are TGTGCCAGCAGCTTAGCAGGGGCTACTGGAAACACCATATATTTT. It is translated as CASSLAGATGNTIYF.

CDR3: CAWSPRQGMGNTEAFF. CDR3 DNA sequence: TGTGCCTGGAGCCCACGACAGGGGATGGGTAACACTGAAGCTTTCTTT. The chain links TRBV30 to TRBJ1-1; TRBD1 agrees at 8 bases. This CDR3 contains 16 residues. The V and J ends lost 3 bases and 2 bases, in that order; junction bases with no gene match: 11. In germline, CDR1 is GTSNPN, CDR2 SVGIG (reference sequence).

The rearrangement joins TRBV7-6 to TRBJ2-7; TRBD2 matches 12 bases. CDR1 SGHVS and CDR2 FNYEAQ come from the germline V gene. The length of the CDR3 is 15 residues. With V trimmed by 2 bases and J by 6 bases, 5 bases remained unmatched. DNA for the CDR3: TGTGCCAGCAGCTTAACGACTAGCGGGAGCACCGAGCAGTACTTC. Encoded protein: CASSLTTSGSTEQYF.

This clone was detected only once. The CDR3 DNA reads TGTGCCAGCAGCTTATACCGGAGCTCCTACAATGAGCAGTTCTTC. It encodes CASSLYRSSYNEQFF. This chain joins TRBV7-3 and TRBJ2-1; D gene unclear. V was pared by 2 bases and J by 0 bases, with 8 bases between. The CDR3 covers 15 residues. The V gene's germline CDR1 is SGHTA and CDR2 FQGTGA.

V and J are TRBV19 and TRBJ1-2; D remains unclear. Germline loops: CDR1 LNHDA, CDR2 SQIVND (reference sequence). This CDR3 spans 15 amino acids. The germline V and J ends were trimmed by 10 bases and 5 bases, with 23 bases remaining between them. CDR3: CATSGLLSLLYGYTF. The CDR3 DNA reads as TGTGCCACCTCTGGACTCCTCTCTTTACTTTATGGCTACACCTTC.

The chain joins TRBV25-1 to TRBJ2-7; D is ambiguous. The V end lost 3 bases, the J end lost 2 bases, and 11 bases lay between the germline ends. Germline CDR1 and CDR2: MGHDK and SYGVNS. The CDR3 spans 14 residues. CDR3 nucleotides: TGTGCCAGCAGTGACCAACTTAGTACCTACGAGCAGTACTTC. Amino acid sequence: CASSDQLSTYEQYF.

The CDR3 DNA is TGTGCCTGGGCGGGGGAGCCCTATGGCTACACCTTC. The encoded protein is CAWAGEPYGYTF. The rearrangement uses TRBV30 and TRBJ1-2; D might be TRBD1 (5 bases). Germline loops: CDR1 GTSNPN, CDR2 SVGIG (reference sequence). V shed 5 bases and J shed 4 bases, with 11 bases lying between them. The CDR3 loop spans 12 amino acids.

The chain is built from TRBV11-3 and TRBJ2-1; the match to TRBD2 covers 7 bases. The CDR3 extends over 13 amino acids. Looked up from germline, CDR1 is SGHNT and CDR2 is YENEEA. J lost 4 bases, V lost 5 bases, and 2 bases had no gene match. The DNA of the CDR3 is TGTGCCAGCAGCCCGGGACTATACAATGAGCAGTTCTTC. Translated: CASSPGLYNEQFF.

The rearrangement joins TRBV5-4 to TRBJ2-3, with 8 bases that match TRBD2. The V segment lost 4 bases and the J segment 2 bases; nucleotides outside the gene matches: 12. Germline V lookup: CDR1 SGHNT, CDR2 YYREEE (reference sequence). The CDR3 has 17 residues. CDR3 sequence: CASSPPTAGGFTDTQYF. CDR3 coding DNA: TGTGCCAGCAGCCCCCCCACGGCGGGGGGTTTCACAGATACGCAGTATTTT.

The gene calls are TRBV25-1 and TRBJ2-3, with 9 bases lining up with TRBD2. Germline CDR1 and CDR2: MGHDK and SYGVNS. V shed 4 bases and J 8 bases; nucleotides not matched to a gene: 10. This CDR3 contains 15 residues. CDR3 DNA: TGTGCCAGCAGTGCCTTAGCGGGAGAACCGGGTACGCAGTATTTT. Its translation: CASSALAGEPGTQYF.

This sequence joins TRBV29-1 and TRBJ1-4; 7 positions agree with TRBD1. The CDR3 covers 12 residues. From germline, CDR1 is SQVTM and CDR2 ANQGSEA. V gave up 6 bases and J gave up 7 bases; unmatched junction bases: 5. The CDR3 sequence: CSVGTDGEKLFF. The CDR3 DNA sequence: TGCAGCGTCGGGACAGATGGTGAAAAACTGTTTTTT.

The CDR3 region is CASSPRAQETQYF. Written as DNA, the CDR3 is TGTGCCAGCTCACCGCGGGCTCAAGAGACCCAGTACTTC. The chain joins TRBV18 to TRBJ2-5; D might be TRBD2 (5 bases). The V end lost 3 bases, the J end lost 2 bases, and 7 bases lay between the germline ends. The CDR3 has 13 amino acids. Germline V lookup: CDR1 KGHSH, CDR2 LQKENI. The full variable domain, rest sourced from reference TRBV18 and TRBJ2-5, is NAGVMQNPRHLVRRRGQEARLRCSPMKGHSHVYWYRQLPEEGLKFMVYLQKENIIDESGMPKERFSAEFPKEGPSILRIQQVVRGDSAAYFCASSPRAQETQYFGPGTRLLVL.

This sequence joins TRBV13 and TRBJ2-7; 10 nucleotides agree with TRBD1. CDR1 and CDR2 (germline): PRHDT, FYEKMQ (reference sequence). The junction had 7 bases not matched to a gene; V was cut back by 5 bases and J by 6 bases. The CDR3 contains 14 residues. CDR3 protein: CASSQDRGSGEQYF. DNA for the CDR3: TGTGCCAGCAGCCAGGACAGGGGGAGCGGCGAGCAGTACTTC.

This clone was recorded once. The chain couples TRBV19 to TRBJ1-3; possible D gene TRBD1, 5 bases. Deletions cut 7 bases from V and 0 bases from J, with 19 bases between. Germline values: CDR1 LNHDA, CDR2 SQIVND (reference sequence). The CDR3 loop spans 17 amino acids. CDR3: CASTLRMGHSSGNTIYF. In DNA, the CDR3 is TGTGCCAGTACCCTCCGTATGGGGCACAGCTCTGGAAACACCATATATTTT.

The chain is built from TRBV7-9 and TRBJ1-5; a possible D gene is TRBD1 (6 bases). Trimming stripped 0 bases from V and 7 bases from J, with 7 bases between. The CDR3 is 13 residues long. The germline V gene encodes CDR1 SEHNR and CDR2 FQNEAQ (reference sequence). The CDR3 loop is CASSLADSQPQHF. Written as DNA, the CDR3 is TGTGCCAGCAGCTTAGCGGACAGCCAGCCCCAGCATTTT.

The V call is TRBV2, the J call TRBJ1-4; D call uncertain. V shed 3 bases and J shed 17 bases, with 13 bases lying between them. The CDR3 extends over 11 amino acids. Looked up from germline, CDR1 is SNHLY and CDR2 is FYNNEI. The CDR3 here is CASSEGYTNFF. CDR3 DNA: TGTGCCAGCAGTGAGGGGTACACAAATTTTTTT.

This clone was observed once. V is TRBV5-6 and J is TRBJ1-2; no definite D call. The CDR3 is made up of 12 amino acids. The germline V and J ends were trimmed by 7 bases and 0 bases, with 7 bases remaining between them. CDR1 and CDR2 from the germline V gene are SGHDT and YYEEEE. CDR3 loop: CASSVTNYGYTF. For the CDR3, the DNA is TGTGCCAGCTCCGTAACTAACTATGGCTACACCTTC.

CDR3 sequence (DNA): TGTGCCAGCAGCTCCGGACTAGCGGGGGGAGGAGATACGCAGTATTTT. It codes for CASSSGLAGGGDTQYF. The genes are TRBV7-9 and TRBJ2-3, with 14 positions matching TRBD2. V was pared by 4 bases and J by 5 bases, with 5 bases of the junction left unmatched. The germline V gene has CDR1 SEHNR and CDR2 FQNEAQ (reference sequence). CDR3 length: 16 residues.

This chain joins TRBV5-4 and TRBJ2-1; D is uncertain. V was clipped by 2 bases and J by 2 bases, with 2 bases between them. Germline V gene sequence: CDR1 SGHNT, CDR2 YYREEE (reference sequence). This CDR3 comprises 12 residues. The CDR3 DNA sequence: TGTGCCAGCAGCTTTACCTACAATGAGCAGTTCTTC. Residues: CASSFTYNEQFF.

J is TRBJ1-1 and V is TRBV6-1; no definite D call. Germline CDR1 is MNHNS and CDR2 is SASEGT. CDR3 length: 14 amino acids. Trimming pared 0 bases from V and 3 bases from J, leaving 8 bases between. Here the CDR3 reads CASSEAGLDTEAFF. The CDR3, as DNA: TGTGCCAGCAGTGAAGCCGGACTCGACACTGAAGCTTTCTTT.

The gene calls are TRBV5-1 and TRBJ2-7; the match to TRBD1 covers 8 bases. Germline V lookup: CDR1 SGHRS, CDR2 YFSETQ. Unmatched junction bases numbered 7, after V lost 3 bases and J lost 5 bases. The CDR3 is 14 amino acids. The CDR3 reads CASSSLETGDEQYF. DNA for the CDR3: TGCGCCAGCAGCTCGCTCGAGACAGGGGACGAGCAGTACTTC. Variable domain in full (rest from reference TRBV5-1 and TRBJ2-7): KAGVTQTPRYLIKTRGQQVTLSCSPISGHRSVSWYQQTPGQGLQFLFEYFSETQRNKGNFPGRFSGRQFSNSRSEMNVSTLELGDSALYLCASSSLETGDEQYFGPGTRLTVT.

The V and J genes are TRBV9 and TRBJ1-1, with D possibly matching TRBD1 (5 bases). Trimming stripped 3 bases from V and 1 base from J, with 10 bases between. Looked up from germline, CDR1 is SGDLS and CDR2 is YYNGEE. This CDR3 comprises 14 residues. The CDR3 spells CASSAGRPNTEAFF. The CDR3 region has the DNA TGTGCCAGCAGCGCGGGACGGCCGAACACTGAAGCTTTCTTT.

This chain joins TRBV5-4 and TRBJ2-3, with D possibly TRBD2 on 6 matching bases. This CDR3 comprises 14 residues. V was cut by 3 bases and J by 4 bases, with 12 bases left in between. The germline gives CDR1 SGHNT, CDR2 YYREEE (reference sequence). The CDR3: CASSSPGAADTQYF. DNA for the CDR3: TGTGCCAGCAGCTCCCCGGGAGCTGCAGATACGCAGTATTTT.